This TCR beta chain was recovered during a study of T cell repertoires in aging, cancer and after chemotherapy (dated by TCRdb to between 2017 and 2020). About the full investigation: Six donor age groups were covered, ranging from 30 or younger up to 70 or older, and each group contained at least three individuals. In the hematological group, the paired samples taken before and after chemotherapy came from chronic lymphocytic leukemia patients given fludarabine- or bendamustine-based regimens. To examine immunoaging and T cell reconstitution after chemotherapy, the study profiled TCR beta repertoires in peripheral blood from healthy donors and cancer patients. Alongside 95 healthy donors serving as a reference group, the cohort included some 210 cancer patients, of whom roughly 92 had hematological cancers and 120 to 130 had solid cancers. The complete dataset included 7.5 million to 9.5 million TCR reads. Findings and caveats that apply to the study as a whole: Lymphoid organ infiltration was present in the hematological cancer patients, and this infiltration may itself impair thymic emigration or the expansion of peripheral T cells. The authors noted that the repertoire data do not allow conclusions about immunological memory after chemotherapy. Compared with age-matched healthy donors, untreated patients with either hematological or solid cancers had significantly lower TCR diversity in the blood along with higher clonality. An increase in median generation probability over the chemotherapy interval was observed in both cancer cohorts, suggesting that the repertoire was reconstituted through rebound thymic output. In healthy donors, the decline in TCR diversity with age was mainly explained by loss of richness, whereas in cancer patients loss of evenness was also found to contribute.

The CDR3 holds 11 amino acids from the cysteine to the phenylalanine. This entry keeps only the CDR3 DNA: 33 bases, framed from base 1. Taken from the germline V gene, the CDR1 and CDR2 loops are WSHSY and SAAADI. The V end loses 2 bases and the J end loses 7 bases, and a stretch of 5 bases separates them. Rearranged TRB sequences spanning V, D and J segments were amplified by multiplex touch-down PCR using a mixed TRB-A/B primer pool. Two consecutive PCR reactions with Phusion HS II polymerase added Illumina adapters and sample indices to the amplicons. After gel purification with the NucleoSpin Gel and PCR Clean-up kit, the amplicons were checked using Qubit and an Agilent 2100 Bioanalyzer. Sequencing of the libraries was done on an Illumina MiSeq with paired-end, single-indexed 600-cycle runs. In the original analysis: TRB sequences were processed with MiXCR versions 2.12 and 3.0.5. Each unique CDR3 nucleotide sequence was counted as one clone, and only productive sequences with at least two reads were retained. The repertoire metrics were Shannon diversity, evenness, clonality (calculated as one minus evenness), and diversity profiles parameterized by alpha from 0 to 5. The IGoR algorithm was used to calculate generation probabilities of clones in the paired pre- and post-chemotherapy samples. The public reads were run again by TCRdb, first through fastp at Q25 and then through MiXCR, and only productive beta chains were kept. Here each entry gathers all rows of one CDR3 protein and keeps the most common genes and DNA. What appears here as the V and J calls and clone size reflects TCRdb's work, not the paper's. Across this sample there are around 1,700 distinct CDR3 sequences, with around 20% seen only once. Jointly, the top ten make up roughly a quarter of the sample.

This clonotype was detected once. Its antigen is not yet known. No base qualities exist here, and no much larger clone lies one base off it. A lone read gives weak evidence. TCR beta rearrangements were amplified from genomic DNA extracted from peripheral blood rather than from sorted cells or RNA. The material sequenced was blood. The receptor comes from a human donor with a blood cancer. The rearranged segments are TRBV10-2 and TRBJ1-1, with a weak D call of TRBD1 (5 bases match). CDR3 protein: CASSERGEAFF. The DNA sequence reads TGCGCCAGCAGTGAGAGGGGTGAAGCTTTCTTT.